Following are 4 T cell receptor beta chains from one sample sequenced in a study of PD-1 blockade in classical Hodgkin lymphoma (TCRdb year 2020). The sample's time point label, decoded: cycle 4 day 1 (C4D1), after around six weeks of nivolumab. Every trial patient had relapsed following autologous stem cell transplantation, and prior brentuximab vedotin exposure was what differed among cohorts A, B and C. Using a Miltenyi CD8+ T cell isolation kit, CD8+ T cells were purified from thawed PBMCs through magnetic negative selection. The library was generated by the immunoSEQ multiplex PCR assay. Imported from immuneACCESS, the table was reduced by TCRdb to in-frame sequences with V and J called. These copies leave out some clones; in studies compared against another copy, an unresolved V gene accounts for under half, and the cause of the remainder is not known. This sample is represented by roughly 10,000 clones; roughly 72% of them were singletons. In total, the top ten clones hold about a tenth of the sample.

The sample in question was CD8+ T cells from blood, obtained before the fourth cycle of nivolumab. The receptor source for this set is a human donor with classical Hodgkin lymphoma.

The CDR3 DNA sequence: TGTGCCAGCAGCTCAACGGGACTAGAGGAAGCTTTCTTT. Protein product: CASSSTGLEEAFF. The J gene is TRBJ1-1, the V gene TRBV7-3; possible D gene TRBD1, 5 bases. CDR1 and CDR2 from the germline V gene are SGHTA and FQGTGA. V lost 4 bases to trimming and J lost 8 bases, with 14 bases between them. The CDR3 covers 13 residues.

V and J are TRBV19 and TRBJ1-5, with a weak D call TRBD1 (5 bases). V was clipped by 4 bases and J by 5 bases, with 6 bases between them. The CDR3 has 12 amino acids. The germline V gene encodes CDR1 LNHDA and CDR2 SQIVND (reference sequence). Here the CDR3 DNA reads TGTGCCAGTAGTAGGGGGGATCAGCCCCAGCATTTT. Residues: CASSRGDQPQHF.

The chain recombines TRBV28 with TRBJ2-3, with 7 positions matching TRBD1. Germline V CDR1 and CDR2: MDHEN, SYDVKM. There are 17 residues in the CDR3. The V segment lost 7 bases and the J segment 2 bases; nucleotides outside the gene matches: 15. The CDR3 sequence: CASTLTPDREFTDTQYF. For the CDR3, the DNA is TGTGCCAGCACCCTTACCCCCGACAGGGAGTTCACAGATACGCAGTATTTT.

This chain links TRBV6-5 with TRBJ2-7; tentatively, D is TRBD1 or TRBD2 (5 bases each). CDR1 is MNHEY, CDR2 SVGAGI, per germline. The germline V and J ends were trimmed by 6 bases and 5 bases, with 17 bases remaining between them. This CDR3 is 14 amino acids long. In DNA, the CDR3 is TGTGCCAGCAGGACAGATGTTCGGGGCGACGAGCAGTACTTC. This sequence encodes CASRTDVRGDEQYF.